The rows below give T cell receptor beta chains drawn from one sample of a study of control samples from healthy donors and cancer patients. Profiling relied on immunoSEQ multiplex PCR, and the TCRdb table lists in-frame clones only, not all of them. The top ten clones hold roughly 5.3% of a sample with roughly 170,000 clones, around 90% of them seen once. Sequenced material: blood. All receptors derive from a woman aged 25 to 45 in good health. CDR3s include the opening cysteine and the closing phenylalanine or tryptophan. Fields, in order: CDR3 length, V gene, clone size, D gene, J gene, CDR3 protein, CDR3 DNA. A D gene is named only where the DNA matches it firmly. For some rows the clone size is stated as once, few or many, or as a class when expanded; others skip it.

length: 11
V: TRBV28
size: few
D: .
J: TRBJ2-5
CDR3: CASGSPVAQYF
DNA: TGTGCCAGCGGTTCGCCGGTGGCCCAGTACTTC

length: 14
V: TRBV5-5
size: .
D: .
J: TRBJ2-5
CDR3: CASNGGTYQETQYF
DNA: TGTGCCAGCAACGGGGGAACATACCAAGAGACCCAGTACTTC

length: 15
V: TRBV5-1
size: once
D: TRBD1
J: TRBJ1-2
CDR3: CASSTRDRVTEGYTF
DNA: TGCGCCAGCAGCACCCGGGACAGGGTGACGGAGGGCTACACCTTC

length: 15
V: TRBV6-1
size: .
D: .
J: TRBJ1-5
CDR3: CASSEYPGINQPQHF
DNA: TGTGCCAGCAGTGAATATCCGGGGATAAATCAGCCCCAGCATTTT

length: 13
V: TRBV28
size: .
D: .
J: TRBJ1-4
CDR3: CASVGTGVQKLFF
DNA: TGTGCCAGCGTAGGGACGGGGGTTCAAAAACTGTTTTTT

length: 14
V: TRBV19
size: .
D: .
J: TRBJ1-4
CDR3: CASSPWALGEKLFF
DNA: TGTGCCAGTAGCCCTTGGGCCCTCGGGGAAAAACTGTTTTTT

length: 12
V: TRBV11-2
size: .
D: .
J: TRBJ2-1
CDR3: CASSLVRGEQFF
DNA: TGTGCCAGCAGCTTAGTGAGGGGTGAGCAGTTCTTC

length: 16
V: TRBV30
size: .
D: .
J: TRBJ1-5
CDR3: CAWSLGLQRRGQPQHF
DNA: TGTGCCTGGAGTTTGGGTTTACAAAGAAGGGGCCAGCCCCAGCATTTT

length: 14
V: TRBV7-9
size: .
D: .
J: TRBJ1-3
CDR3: CASSTLFSGNTIYF
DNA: TGTGCCAGCAGCACACTCTTCTCTGGAAACACCATATATTTT

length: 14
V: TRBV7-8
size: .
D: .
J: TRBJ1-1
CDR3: CASSLVGSNTEAFF
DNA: TGTGCCAGCAGCTTAGTAGGGTCTAACACTGAAGCTTTCTTT

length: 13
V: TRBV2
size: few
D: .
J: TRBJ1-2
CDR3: CACTMTENYGYTF
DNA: TGTGCCTGTACCATGACAGAAAACTATGGCTACACCTTC

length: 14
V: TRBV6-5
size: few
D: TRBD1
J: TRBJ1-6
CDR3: CAGDLDRESSPLHF
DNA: TGTGCCGGTGACCTGGACAGGGAATCCTCACCCCTCCACTTT

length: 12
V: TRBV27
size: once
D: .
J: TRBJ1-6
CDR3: CASSDGSSPLHF
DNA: TGTGCCAGCAGTGACGGGTCGTCACCCCTCCACTTT

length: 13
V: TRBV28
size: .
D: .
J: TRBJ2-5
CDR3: CASSLRLQETQYF
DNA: TGTGCCAGCAGTTTAAGATTACAAGAGACCCAGTACTTC

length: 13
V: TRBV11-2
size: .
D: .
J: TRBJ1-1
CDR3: CASSSRGLTEAFF
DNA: TGTGCCAGCAGCTCCAGGGGTTTAACTGAAGCTTTCTTT